This entry lists 19 T cell receptor beta chains sequenced from one sample in a study of T cells in Graves' hyperthyroidism and ophthalmopathy. RNA transcripts served as the template for amplifying TCR beta CDR3 regions. First-round RT-PCR with HTBI primers amplified the TCR CDR3 region. Via MiXCR, TCRdb re-called the multiplex PCR reads, giving one row per CDR3 protein. The sample holds a few hundred thousand distinct CDR3 sequences, 12% to 15% seen once. Sequencing was performed on blood. Receptors were obtained from a woman aged 40 to 55 with Graves' hyperthyroidism.

This clonotype has ten or more counts. The chain is built from TRBV7-9 and TRBJ2-1, with D uncertain. With 0 bases removed from V and 8 bases from J, the gap between germline ends came to 8 bases. The germline CDR1 and CDR2 sequences are SEHNR and FQNEAQ (reference sequence). The CDR3 is 13 residues long. The CDR3 reads CASSLASHDEQFF. The CDR3 region has the DNA TGTGCCAGCAGCTTAGCTAGCCACGATGAGCAGTTCTTC.

The V call is TRBV7-8, the J call TRBJ1-3; tentative D call: TRBD1 (5 bases). V lost 5 bases, J lost 5 bases, and 13 bases lay in between. The CDR3 consists of 14 residues. From germline, CDR1 is SGHVS and CDR2 FQNEAQ. In DNA form, the CDR3 reads TGTGCCAGCAGCGCGGGGACGGGTCGAAACACCATATATTTT. The encoded protein is CASSAGTGRNTIYF. Full variable domain (outside the CDR3, taken from reference TRBV7-8 and TRBJ1-3): GAGVSQSPRYKVAKRGQDVALRCDPISGHVSLFWYQQALGQGPEFLTYFQNEAQLDKSGLPSDRFFAERPEGSVSTLKIQRTQQEDSAVYLCASSAGTGRNTIYFGEGSWLTVV.

This clonotype was seen a handful of times. This chain connects TRBV6-2 or TRBV6-3 to TRBJ2-7, with 7 nucleotides matching TRBD1. The ends lost 6 bases at V and 1 base at J; junction bases unmatched: 6. CDR3 size: 14 residues. The germline V gene has CDR1 MNHEY and CDR2 SVGEGT. The CDR3 DNA is TGTGCCAGCAGGACAGGGTCCCATTCCTACGAGCAGTACTTC. It codes for CASRTGSHSYEQYF.

About this clonotype: A read error is possible here, since a much larger clone lies one base away. A read error is likely, as this CDR3 ends without the conserved phenylalanine or tryptophan. V gene TRBV11-2 combines with J gene TRBJ2-1, with a weak D call TRBD1 (5 bases). V dropped 2 bases and J dropped 4 bases, with 12 bases sitting between them. Germline CDR1 SGHAT, CDR2 FQNNGV. The CDR3 has 15 amino acids. As DNA, the CDR3 is TGTGCCAGCAGCTTATTGCAGGGCTCGTACAATGAGCAGTTCCTC. Amino acid sequence: CASSLLQGSYNEQFL.

As concerns this clonotype: Relative to the germline gene, one junction end is altered; a read error may explain this. The chain couples TRBV27 to TRBJ1-2; D remains ambiguous. The CDR3 totals 14 residues. CDR1 is MNHEY, CDR2 SMNVEV, per germline (reference sequence). The CDR3 reads CANSLSGINYGYTF. Written as DNA, the CDR3 is TGTGCCAACAGTTTATCCGGGATAAACTATGGCTACACCTTC.

This clonotype was detected once. A much more abundant neighbour one base away suggests this may be a read error. The chain carries TRBV12-5 and TRBJ2-5, with TRBD2 identical over 8 bases. CDR1 LGHNT and CDR2 FRNRAP come from the germline V gene. V was clipped by 6 bases and J by 7 bases; unmatched bases: 19. CDR3 length: 17 amino acids. The DNA for the CDR3 is TGTGCTAGTGGCTTGCTTAATGTTAGCGGGATCTCAGGGACCCAGTACTTC. It codes for CASGLLNVSGISGTQYF.

This clonotype was picked up many times. The chain joins TRBV2 to TRBJ2-1; D may correspond to TRBD1 or TRBD2 (5 bases each). Trimming cost V 8 bases and J 4 bases, with 9 bases left between them. Germline-derived CDR1 and CDR2 are SNHLY and FYNNEI. The CDR3 is 12 residues long. CDR3 DNA: TGTGCCAGCGGGGACCAGTACAATGAGCAGTTCTTC. Protein sequence: CASGDQYNEQFF.

This chain connects TRBV6-1 to TRBJ2-7; TRBD1 or TRBD2 may be the D gene (5 bases each). The V gene's germline CDR1 is MNHNS and CDR2 SASEGT. This CDR3 spans 13 amino acids. V lost 7 bases and J lost 3, with 13 bases in between. CDR3 nucleotide sequence: TGTGCCAGCAAACTACGGGACGTCTACGAGCAGTACTTC. Translating gives CASKLRDVYEQYF.

This clonotype was recorded many times. The CDR3 nucleotides read TGCAGCGTATACAGGGGGACTAACTACGAGCAGTACTTC. Protein: CSVYRGTNYEQYF. This chain joins TRBV29-1 and TRBJ2-7; D is possibly TRBD1 (8 bases). Germline V lookup: CDR1 SQVTM, CDR2 ANQGSEA. CDR3 length: 13 amino acids. V dropped 6 bases and J dropped 3 bases, with 15 bases sitting between them.

For this clonotype: Sequence at one end of the junction differs from germline and may be a read error. This chain links TRBV28 with TRBJ2-7, with TRBD1 matching 9 bases. CDR3 length: 15 amino acids. Germline CDR1 is MDHEN and CDR2 is SYDVKM. This CDR3 reads CVSSPGTGISYEQYF. Written as DNA, the CDR3 is TGTGTCAGCAGCCCCGGGACAGGGATATCCTACGAGCAGTACTTC.

At least ten counts were recorded for this clonotype. The genes are TRBV7-9 and TRBJ2-1; weak D call: TRBD2 (5 bases). Germline-derived CDR1 and CDR2 are SEHNR and FQNEAQ (reference sequence). This CDR3 has 15 residues. Trimming stripped 1 base from V and 5 bases from J, with 12 bases between. The CDR3 DNA follows: TGTGCCAGCAGCTTAGAAGGGAGTGCGAACAATGAGCAGTTCTTC. Translation: CASSLEGSANNEQFF.

This clonotype was observed at least ten times. The chain recombines TRBV9 with TRBJ2-7; TRBD2 might be the D (5 bases). CDR1 and CDR2 (germline): SGDLS, YYNGEE. The CDR3 sequence is 14 residues long. V gave up 1 base and J gave up 3 bases, with 11 bases separating them. The CDR3 DNA reads as TGTGCCAGCAGCGTACAGGAGGAAGGCTACGAGCAGTACTTC. This encodes CASSVQEEGYEQYF. Based on the CDR3 plus reference TRBV9 and TRBJ2-7, the full variable domain is DSGVTQTPKHLITATGQRVTLRCSPRSGDLSVYWYQQSLDQGLQFLIQYYNGEERAKGNILERFSAQQFPDLHSELNLSSLELGDSALYFCASSVQEEGYEQYFGPGTRLTVT.

Many counts were recorded for this clonotype. This sequence joins TRBV18 and TRBJ1-1, with a tentative D call TRBD1 (6 bases). The CDR3 contains 13 residues. Trimming shortened V by 8 bases and J by 3 bases, and 13 bases separated the two germline ends. The germline CDR1 and CDR2 sequences are KGHSH and LQKENI. CDR3 DNA sequence: TGTGCCAGCCGTACAGGGAGGGACACTGAAGCTTTCTTT. Protein sequence: CASRTGRDTEAFF.

The rearrangement uses TRBV10-2 and TRBJ1-2, with D hard to call. Germline V gene sequence: CDR1 WSHSY, CDR2 SAAADI. Trimming cost V 4 bases and J 5 bases, with 11 bases left between them. The CDR3 sequence is 13 residues long. The CDR3 nucleotides are TGCGCCAGCAGTGCGGGGTTTCGGTATGGCTACACCTTC. Translating gives CASSAGFRYGYTF.

This clonotype was recorded many times. The CDR3 protein is CASSDFLGTSDYSYNEQFF. The CDR3 DNA is TGTGCCAGCAGTGACTTTCTTGGGACTAGCGATTACTCCTACAATGAGCAGTTCTTC. The V call is TRBV6-1, the J call TRBJ2-1, with 10 bases matching TRBD2. This CDR3 is 19 amino acids long. Trimming took 3 bases from V and 0 from J; bases not matched to a gene: 11. From germline, CDR1 is MNHNS and CDR2 SASEGT.

Comments on this clonotype: With a much larger clone just one base away, this may be a read error. CDR3 nucleotide sequence: TGTGCCAGCAGGGGGACAGTAAACATGAACACTGAAGCTTCCTTT. Translation gives CASRGTVNMNTEASF. V and J are TRBV28 and TRBJ1-1; 7 bases match TRBD1. The CDR3 consists of 15 residues. Germline V gives CDR1 MDHEN, CDR2 SYDVKM.

Of note for this clonotype: This may come from a read error, since a much larger clone is one base off. J is TRBJ2-7 and V is TRBV6-6; the match to TRBD2 covers 13 bases. CDR1 is MNHNY and CDR2 is SVGAGI in the germline V gene (reference sequence). The trim removed 0 bases at V and 6 bases at J, leaving 11 bases unmatched. This CDR3 region has 18 residues. The CDR3 DNA follows: TGTGCCAGCAGTTACTCAGGCCGCGGACTAGCGGGAGTAGGCGAGCAGTACTTC. It specifies CASSYSGRGLAGVGEQYF.

This clonotype was counted many times. V gene TRBV6-2 or TRBV6-3 combines with J gene TRBJ1-1, with D uncertain. The germline CDR1 and CDR2 sequences are MNHEY and SVGEGT. V lost 0 bases to trimming and J lost 0 bases, with 11 bases between them. This CDR3 contains 16 residues. CDR3 DNA: TGTGCCAGCAGTTACTCGACCTCGGATTTGAACACTGAAGCTTTCTTT. Translating gives CASSYSTSDLNTEAFF.

This clonotype turned up a few times. The gene calls are TRBV30 and TRBJ2-1, with D perhaps matching TRBD2 (5 bases). Germline CDR1 and CDR2: GTSNPN and SVGIG (reference sequence). The CDR3 is 13 amino acids. V was trimmed by 3 bases and J by 7 bases, leaving 13 bases between them. CDR3 loop: CAWSSGYENEQFF. DNA of the CDR3: TGTGCCTGGAGCTCGGGGTACGAGAATGAGCAGTTCTTC.